This TCR beta chain was documented in a study of cytotoxic CD8 clonotypes in ibrutinib-treated CLL. Study details: A median roughly twelve months of treatment, range 6 to 36, preceded the collection of response samples.

This CDR3 spans 14 amino acids. From germline, CDR1 is SEHNR and CDR2 FQNEAQ (reference sequence). The V end was cut by 1 base, the J end by 3 bases, with 10 bases between. The assay was immunoSEQ multiplex PCR, and TCRdb's table has in-frame clones only and misses some. This sample has roughly 51,000 clones, with roughly 53% found just once. This clonotype was obtained from a human donor with chronic lymphocytic leukemia. This sample comprised PBMCs, obtained after 12 months of ibrutinib treatment. The chain links TRBV7-9 to TRBJ2-7, with no clear D. CDR3 sequence (DNA): TGTGCCAGCAGCTTAGGTGGCTTGAGCTACGAGCAGTACTTC. This codes for CASSLGGLSYEQYF.